The 13 T cell receptor beta chains given below trace back to one sample, sequenced in a study of cytomegalovirus exposure and HLA in healthy donors. The primer mix had 60 Vbeta and 13 Jbeta primers. The protocol was immunoSEQ multiplex PCR, while the TCRdb copy is restricted to in-frame clones and leaves out a portion. The repertoire table contains tens of thousands of clones. The sequencing sample was made of PBMCs. The receptor source for this set is a woman aged 25 to 39 in good health and CMV-seronegative.

The chain links TRBV7-2 to TRBJ2-1, with TRBD2 matching 8 bases. With 4 bases clipped from V and 7 bases from J, the junction kept 6 bases outside the gene matches. CDR3 length: 14 residues. Germline V gene lookup returns CDR1 SGHTA and CDR2 FQGNSA. The DNA for the CDR3 is TGTGCCAGCAGCTCGTGGACTAGCCGAAATGAGCAGTTCTTC. It yields the protein CASSSWTSRNEQFF.

V usage is TRBV7-9 and J usage is TRBJ2-5, with D tentatively TRBD1 (6 bases). Germline V gene lookup returns CDR1 SEHNR and CDR2 FQNEAQ (reference sequence). V shed 6 bases and J shed 6 bases, with 14 bases lying between them. The CDR3 extends over 13 amino acids. The CDR3 reads CASSTGSGKTQYF. As DNA, the CDR3 is TGTGCCAGCAGTACAGGGTCCGGGAAGACCCAGTACTTC.

The chain carries TRBV10-2 and TRBJ2-5, with D tentatively TRBD1 (6 bases). Germline values: CDR1 WSHSY, CDR2 SAAADI. This CDR3 spans 13 amino acids. V lost 6 bases and J lost 2, with 10 bases in between. This CDR3 is CASRDSVQETQYF. The CDR3 region has the DNA TGCGCCAGCAGGGACAGTGTGCAAGAGACCCAGTACTTC.

The chain recombines TRBV5-1 with TRBJ2-1; D not resolved. The germline CDR1 and CDR2 sequences are SGHRS and YFSETQ. The CDR3 has 13 amino acids. V was pared by 0 bases and J by 3 bases, with 4 bases between. The CDR3 DNA is TGCGCCAGCAGCTTGGACGGCTACAATGAGCAGTTCTTC. Translating it yields CASSLDGYNEQFF.

V is TRBV7-9 and J is TRBJ2-1; TRBD1 aligns across 11 bases. Germline assignment: CDR1 SEHNR and CDR2 FQNEAQ (reference sequence). The CDR3 runs 16 residues. The junction had 3 bases not matched to a gene; V was cut back by 5 bases and J by 0 bases. The CDR3 region is CASSPGQGASYNEQFF. The CDR3 DNA follows: TGTGCCAGCAGCCCTGGACAGGGGGCCTCCTACAATGAGCAGTTCTTC.

CDR3 DNA: TGTGCCAGCAGCTGGGGCGGGGGACAGCCCCAGCATTTT. Residues: CASSWGGGQPQHF. The chain joins TRBV5-6 to TRBJ1-5; a weak D match, TRBD1 (5 bases). With 3 bases removed from V and 7 bases from J, the gap between germline ends came to 11 bases. There are 13 residues in the CDR3. Germline V gene sequence: CDR1 SGHDT, CDR2 YYEEEE.

CDR3 nucleotide sequence: TGTGCCAGCAGTTATAGAGACTCTACAGATACGCAGTATTTT. Encoded protein: CASSYRDSTDTQYF. V usage is TRBV6-6 and J usage is TRBJ2-3; D remains unclear. The CDR3 extends over 14 amino acids. Germline CDR1 reads MNHNY; CDR2 reads SVGAGI (reference sequence). Trimming left V 3 bases short and J 3 bases short, with 10 bases between.

The rearrangement uses TRBV5-6 and TRBJ1-3; 7 nucleotides match TRBD1. The CDR3 has 16 residues. V lost 1 base and J lost 2; bases outside the gene matches: 6. Germline CDR1 is SGHDT and CDR2 is YYEEEE. CDR3 DNA: TGTGCCAGCAGCTTGCTCCAAGACAGGGCTGGAAACACCATATATTTT. This sequence encodes CASSLLQDRAGNTIYF.

The V call is TRBV2, the J call TRBJ1-6; possibly TRBD1 for D (5 bases). Trimming removed 7 bases from V and 7 bases from J, with 14 bases in between. The CDR3 runs to 14 residues. Germline CDR1 and CDR2: SNHLY and FYNNEI. The CDR3 DNA reads TGTGCCAGCAACCCGAGGCAGGGAAATTCACCCCTCCACTTT. This sequence encodes CASNPRQGNSPLHF.

As to this clone: Mismatch with germline at one junction end may stem from a read error. This sequence joins TRBV11-3 and TRBJ2-1, with a possible D match to TRBD2 (6 bases). The CDR3 has 15 amino acids. In germline, CDR1 is SGHNT, CDR2 YENEEA. Written as DNA, the CDR3 is TGTGCCAGCAGCCCGGGAGAAAACTCCGACAATGAGCAGTTCTTC. Its translation: CASSPGENSDNEQFF.

V gene TRBV10-2 combines with J gene TRBJ1-1; D is undetermined. Trimming took 4 bases from V and 1 from J, leaving 7 bases between them. The V gene's germline CDR1 is WSHSY and CDR2 SAAADI. This CDR3 contains 13 residues. The DNA of the CDR3 is TGCGCCAGCAGTGGATCCGGGAACACTGAAGCTTTCTTT. Residues: CASSGSGNTEAFF.

The J gene is TRBJ1-2, the V gene TRBV6-5; perhaps TRBD1 as D (6 bases). The CDR3 runs to 15 residues. V was trimmed by 8 bases and J by 0 bases, leaving 16 bases between them. Germline V gene data show CDR1 as MNHEY and CDR2 as SVGAGI. CDR3 in DNA: TGTGCCAGCTCGGCGGGGGCCGAAGCTAACTATGGCTACACCTTC. It yields the protein CASSAGAEANYGYTF.

With regard to this clone: An end of the junction does not agree with germline; a read error may underlie this. The V and J genes are TRBV5-1 and TRBJ1-1; 9 bases align to TRBD1. Germline lookup yields CDR1 SGHRS and CDR2 YFSETQ. The CDR3 loop spans 16 amino acids. The CDR3 DNA follows: TGCGCCAGCAGCGGTAAACCGGGACAGGGTAACACTGAAGATTTCTTT. As protein: CASSGKPGQGNTEDFF.